This record concerns one T cell receptor beta chain sequence. This sample stems from a study of blood T cell repertoires in COVID-19. Clones were read by immunoSEQ multiplex PCR, and TCRdb kept only the in-frame ones, dropping some. The data show 400,000 or so clones, approximately 91% seen once. Material: PBMCs or T cells enriched from blood (not recorded which). This receptor was obtained from a woman aged 40-49 years with acute COVID-19.

CDR3 sequence: CASSFRDTDYGYTF. The DNA of the CDR3 is TGCGCCAGCAGCTTCCGGGACACTGACTATGGCTACACCTTC. The rearrangement links TRBV5-1 to TRBJ1-2; TRBD1 might be the D (6 bases). Trimming removed 2 bases from V and 3 bases from J, with 11 bases in between. The CDR3 runs 14 residues. CDR1 is SGHRS, CDR2 YFSETQ, per germline.